This is a list of T cell receptor beta chains from one sample in a study of T cells in Graves' hyperthyroidism and ophthalmopathy. One entry per CDR3 protein, called by TCRdb with MiXCR from the multiplex PCR reads. Here the sample spans roughly 99,000 distinct CDR3 sequences, about 15% being singletons. Sequencing input: blood. The receptors were sampled from a woman aged 45-65 years with Graves' hyperthyroidism. Both conserved end residues are trimmed from each CDR3. The order of the fields is J gene, V gene, D gene, CDR3 protein. The D gene is left open where the match is weak.

TRBJ2-2 TRBV7-9 TRBD2 ASSSWGSGRSGELF
TRBJ2-1 TRBV9 . ASSVGLTDEQF
TRBJ2-1 TRBV11-2 TRBD1 ASSLDRGHYNEQF
TRBJ2-2 TRBV5-6 . ASSFATRLNTGELF
TRBJ2-1 TRBV13 TRBD2 ASGTSGREQF
TRBJ1-1 TRBV5-5 . ASSLQRDEAF
TRBJ1-4 TRBV12-3/TRBV12-4 . ASSLSAGEKLF
TRBJ2-1 TRBV12-3/TRBV12-4 TRBD1 ASRRQGSGNEQF
TRBJ2-5 TRBV18 . ASSARTDKETQY
TRBJ2-2 TRBV12-3/TRBV12-4 . ASSGQNTGELF
TRBJ2-5 TRBV2 TRBD1 ASSDRTGAETQY
TRBJ2-1 TRBV2 TRBD2 ASSATSGSPNEQF
TRBJ2-7 TRBV2 TRBD1 ASSTDRGNEQY
TRBJ2-3 TRBV20-1 TRBD2 SAIPGLAGVTDTQY
TRBJ1-6 TRBV4-1 TRBD1 ASSQLTGDRFNSPLH
TRBJ2-1 TRBV6-1 . ASSVYSGTLFYNEQF
TRBJ2-6 TRBV9 TRBD2 ASGREAGANVLT
TRBJ2-3 TRBV12-3/TRBV12-4 . ASSLRTDTQY
TRBJ2-1 TRBV11-2 . ASSPGGVSNEQF
TRBJ2-1 TRBV7-2 . ASSSPLNNEQF
TRBJ2-2 TRBV6-2/TRBV6-3 TRBD2 ASSSNRGSWNTGELF
TRBJ1-1 TRBV14 . ASSQGPLIGPEAF
TRBJ2-1 TRBV6-1 . ASSELIFYNEQF
TRBJ2-2 TRBV28 TRBD1 ASRPDRAAGELF
TRBJ1-1 TRBV20-1 . SAPRAGQNTEAF
TRBJ2-1 TRBV5-1 TRBD2 ASSKATSGNNEQF
TRBJ2-3 TRBV5-1 . ASSLGPGLRTDTQY
TRBJ2-3 TRBV11-3 . ASSRGPTNTDTQY
TRBJ2-5 TRBV12-3/TRBV12-4 . ASSLAGSTETQY
TRBJ1-5 TRBV20-1 TRBD1 SAGQQGALKGNQPQH
TRBJ2-1 TRBV7-3 TRBD2 ASSFTGGPYNEQF
TRBJ1-5 TRBV12-3/TRBV12-4 . ASSLGRSNQPQH
TRBJ2-3 TRBV20-1 . SAMTSEPTDTQY
TRBJ2-1 TRBV24-1 . ATSDETGVPF
TRBJ2-1 TRBV20-1 TRBD2 SARDPARPAGGKYNEQF
TRBJ2-3 TRBV20-1 TRBD2 SAAGLAGGREDTQY
TRBJ2-1 TRBV12-5 . ASGAQFGLNNEQF
TRBJ2-7 TRBV6-1 . ASSEGDGRYEQY
TRBJ2-1 TRBV7-8 TRBD2 ASSLLAAYNEQF
TRBJ2-1 TRBV13 TRBD2 ASSVAGEGNEQF
TRBJ2-1 TRBV5-1 TRBD1 ASSPMPTGDEQF
TRBJ2-7 TRBV12-3/TRBV12-4 TRBD2 ASRTSGFSDEQY
TRBJ1-1 TRBV6-1 . ASSPQKTEMNTEAF
TRBJ2-3 TRBV6-5 . ASSYWGGSGPDTQY
TRBJ2-2 TRBV2 TRBD1 ASRAGQGANTGELF
TRBJ1-1 TRBV20-1 TRBD1 SARDDRRGRATEAF